The 13 T cell receptor beta chains below were found in one sample sequenced in a study of tumor-infiltrating lymphocytes in primary liver carcinoma. Co-extracted RNA and DNA came from around 20-30 mg of unsorted bulk tissue. A constant-region primer served to make TCR beta cDNA from about 0.5 ug total RNA. Construction of TCR beta libraries relied on three successive nested multiplex PCR rounds employing slightly modified ARM-PCR. With TRBV1-TRBV30 forward primers and a C-beta reverse primer, the first two PCR rounds were run for 9 to 10 cycles each. A single record per CDR3 protein comes from TCRdb applying MiXCR to the multiplex PCR reads. The sample has 65,000 to 80,000 distinct CDR3 sequences; roughly 69% are singletons. The sequenced material came from liver tumor tissue from sampling region 4. This sample's subset: tumor region T4, right-lateral pole. The source of these receptors is a man in his forties or fifties with primary liver carcinoma and hepatitis B virus infection.

This clonotype was seen a few times. This chain's CDR3 is CAGRTYSINYGYTF. DNA for the CDR3: TGTGCCGGGAGGACTTATTCTATTAACTATGGCTACACCTTC. The chain joins TRBV2 to TRBJ1-2; no clear D. The CDR3 is made up of 14 amino acids. V dropped 11 bases and J dropped 1 base, with 17 bases sitting between them. Germline loops: CDR1 SNHLY, CDR2 FYNNEI.

The sample holds one count of this clonotype. Mismatch with germline at one junction end may stem from a read error. V is TRBV11-2 and J is TRBJ2-3, with D perhaps matching TRBD2 (5 bases). CDR3 length: 14 residues. Germline CDR1 and CDR2: SGHAT and FQNNGV. CDR3 sequence reads: CASSFRENTDTKYF. The CDR3 DNA reads TGTGCCAGCAGCTTTCGGGAAAACACAGATACGAAGTATTTT.

As to this clonotype: Sequence at one end of the junction differs from germline and may be a read error. This rearrangement joins TRBV28 to TRBJ2-7; D remains unclear. Germline CDR1 is MDHEN and CDR2 is SYDVKM. This CDR3 is built from 14 residues. CDR3 residues: CANSFQPGCYEQYF. The CDR3 nucleotides are TGTGCCAACAGTTTTCAACCCGGGTGCTACGAGCAGTACTTC.

As for this clonotype: A much larger clonotype is one base distant, so this may be a read error. The CDR3 ends on some other residue instead of the conserved phenylalanine or tryptophan, so this is likely a read error. This chain connects TRBV5-1 to TRBJ2-2; the D is unclear. V lost 0 bases, J lost 6 bases, and 6 bases lay in between. Germline V gene sequence: CDR1 SGHRS, CDR2 YFSETQ. CDR3 length: 13 amino acids. The CDR3 DNA reads as TGCGCCAGCAGCTTGGTCGAGGCCGGGGAGCTGTTTTCT. Its translation: CASSLVEAGELFS.

This clonotype was counted many times. The V gene is TRBV6-5, the J gene TRBJ2-7; no reliable D call. Germline CDR1 and CDR2: MNHEY and SVGAGI. The CDR3 is 14 residues long. V lost 3 bases and J lost 4, with 13 bases in between. The CDR3 sequence is CASSYGLGAYEQYF. CDR3 sequence (DNA): TGTGCCAGCAGTTATGGATTAGGTGCGTACGAGCAGTACTTC.

As regards this clonotype: The junction and the germline gene differ at one end; a read error may be behind it. This sequence joins TRBV4-2 and TRBJ2-3; TRBD2 aligns across 7 bases. CDR3 size: 15 residues. Germline assignment: CDR1 LGHNA and CDR2 YNFKEQ. As DNA, the CDR3 is TGTGTCAGCAGCGAGACAAGCGGGGCCGGAGATACGCAGTATTTT. Translated: CVSSETSGAGDTQYF.

In this sample, this clonotype turned up many times. The chain combines TRBV4-2 with TRBJ2-7, with 13 bases fitting TRBD2. This CDR3 has 18 amino acids. The V segment lost 1 base and the J segment 0 bases; nucleotides outside the gene matches: 6. Germline V lookup: CDR1 LGHNA, CDR2 YNFKEQ. The CDR3 DNA follows: TGTGCCAGCAGCCAAGTGCTGGGACTAGCGGGGAACTCCTACGAGCAGTACTTC. The encoded protein is CASSQVLGLAGNSYEQYF.

Note on this clonotype: One end of the junction fails to match germline, which may point to a read error. This chain connects TRBV24-1 to TRBJ2-3, with TRBD2 as a possible D gene (6 bases). CDR1 is KGHDR, CDR2 SFDVKD, per germline. The CDR3 runs 17 residues. CDR3 region: CATSDTGTHFHSDTQYF. Here the CDR3 DNA reads TGTGCCACCAGTGACACCGGGACTCACTTCCATTCGGATACACAGTATTTT.

This clonotype was observed at least ten times. The J gene is TRBJ2-5, the V gene TRBV12-3 or TRBV12-4; no firm D call. Trimming removed 6 bases from V and 3 bases from J, with 11 bases in between. The CDR3 has 13 residues. The chain's CDR3 is CASSRTTKETQYF. The CDR3 DNA reads TGTGCCAGCAGCCGTACTACAAAAGAGACCCAGTACTTC.

Points on this clonotype: A read error may account for a junction end that differs from germline. The chain couples TRBV10-2 to TRBJ1-1, with D unclear. The CDR3 runs to 15 residues. Germline V gene data show CDR1 as WSHSY and CDR2 as SAAADI. The CDR3 sequence: CTSSESSSMNTEAFF. The CDR3 nucleotides read TGCACCAGCAGTGAGTCAAGCAGTATGAACACCGAAGCTTTCTTT.

Comments on this clonotype: One end of the junction does not line up with germline, which may come from a read error. The chain joins TRBV5-6 to TRBJ2-3; a weak D match, TRBD1 (5 bases). The J call is doubtful: the DNA matches TRBJ1-5 better. The CDR3 length is 17 residues. Germline lookup yields CDR1 SGHDT and CDR2 YYEEEE. CDR3 nucleotide sequence: TGTACCAGCAGCTCGAGGGGACTAGCAGGTATCACAGATACGCAGCATTTT. Amino acid sequence: CTSSSRGLAGITDTQHF.

CDR3 coding DNA: TGTGCCAGCAGTGGTACCGGGACAGGGAACAATGAGCAGTTCTTC. It translates to CASSGTGTGNNEQFF. The chain combines TRBV6-5 with TRBJ2-1; 9 nucleotides match TRBD1. Per the germline V gene, CDR1 is MNHEY and CDR2 is SVGAGI. This CDR3 contains 15 residues. The V gene end was trimmed by 5 bases and the J gene end by 5 bases; junction bases not matched to a gene: 7.

Regarding this clonotype: Compared with germline, one end of the junction differs, possibly owing to a read error. This rearrangement joins TRBV11-2 to TRBJ1-1, with D unresolved. The CDR3 sequence is 11 residues long. Germline V gene sequence: CDR1 SGHAT, CDR2 FQNNGV. The CDR3 reads CASRHNTEASF. The CDR3 region has the DNA TGTGCCAGCAGACATAACACTGAAGCTTCTTTT.